Listed below are T cell receptor beta chains from one sample, sequenced in a study of shared clonotypes between healthy human individuals. Clones were read by immunoSEQ multiplex PCR, and TCRdb kept only the in-frame ones, dropping some. The data contain fewer than 600,000 clones, roughly three quarters of them singletons. Sequences were obtained from PBMCs. The source is a woman in her 40s in good health. Some clones in this sample may be carry-over from other donors' samples. CDR3s include the opening cysteine and the closing phenylalanine or tryptophan. The D gene is left open where the match is weak. Clone size is stated in some rows and not others, as once, few, many or a class when expanded.

j_call v_call d_call clone_size cdr3_aa cdr3_nt
TRBJ1-1 TRBV29-1 - - CSVANTGGTEAFF TGCAGCGTTGCAAACACGGGCGGCACTGAAGCTTTCTTT
TRBJ1-1 TRBV5-4 - - CASRNQTGVNTEAFF TGTGCCAGCAGAAATCAGACAGGAGTGAACACTGAAGCTTTCTTT
TRBJ1-2 TRBV5-4 - once CASSFGAEARDYGYTF TGTGCCAGCAGCTTCGGGGCCGAAGCCAGGGACTATGGCTACACCTTC
TRBJ2-7 TRBV7-6 TRBD2 few CASSTGLAGVEQYF TGTGCCAGCAGCACGGGACTAGCGGGAGTGGAGCAGTACTTC
TRBJ1-1 TRBV28 - few CASSGRDMNTEAFF TGTGCCAGCAGTGGCAGGGATATGAACACTGAAGCTTTCTTT
TRBJ2-7 TRBV5-1 - - CASSLAPEYEQYF TGCGCCAGCAGCTTGGCCCCTGAATACGAGCAGTACTTC
TRBJ1-4 TRBV2 - - CASNLGAGAREKLFF TGTGCCAGCAATCTGGGGGCAGGGGCGAGAGAAAAACTGTTTTTT
TRBJ1-5 TRBV18 TRBD1 - CASSAGTGVAQPQHF TGTGCCAGCTCAGCCGGGACAGGGGTGGCTCAGCCCCAGCATTTT
TRBJ1-3 TRBV2 - - CASSEEQGAPRSGNTIYF TGTGCCAGCAGTGAAGAGCAGGGCGCGCCCCGCTCTGGAAACACCATATATTTT
TRBJ2-4 TRBV4-3 - - CASSQEFGGRAKNIQYF TGCGCCAGCAGCCAAGAGTTCGGAGGCAGAGCCAAAAACATTCAGTACTTC
TRBJ1-4 TRBV7-9 TRBD1 - CASSPTDRVNEKLFF TGTGCCAGCAGTCCCACTGACAGGGTAAATGAAAAACTGTTTTTT
TRBJ2-7 TRBV16 TRBD2 once CASSQFGLAGEKLLYEQYF TGTGCCAGCAGCCAATTCGGACTAGCGGGAGAGAAGCTCCTCTACGAGCAGTACTTC
TRBJ2-5 TRBV25-1 - - CASSNKETQYF TGTGCCAGCAGTAACAAGGAGACCCAGTACTTC
TRBJ2-3 TRBV7-2 - - CASSLALLAGDTQYF TGTGCCAGCAGCTTAGCGCTCCTAGCTGGGGATACGCAGTATTTT
TRBJ2-6 TRBV30 TRBD1 - CAWRRTGDSGANVLTF TGTGCCTGGAGAAGGACAGGGGACTCTGGGGCCAACGTCCTGACTTTC
TRBJ2-1 TRBV6-6 TRBD2 - CASSYPLANTYNEQFF TGTGCCAGCAGTTACCCACTAGCGAACACCTACAATGAGCAGTTCTTC
TRBJ2-3 TRBV7-6 TRBD2 - CASSRGLAEHTDTQYF TGTGCCAGCAGCAGGGGACTAGCGGAACACACAGATACGCAGTATTTT
TRBJ1-2 TRBV5-4 TRBD1 - CASSRGQGAINYGYTF TGTGCCAGCAGCCGAGGACAGGGGGCGATTAACTATGGCTACACCTTC
TRBJ2-3 TRBV7-2 - - CASSSDRRDTQYF TGTGCCAGCAGCTCAGACAGAAGGGATACGCAGTATTTT
TRBJ1-4 TRBV5-1 TRBD1 - CASSRGQGASNEKLFF TGCGCCAGCAGCCGGGGACAGGGGGCTTCTAATGAAAAACTGTTTTTT
TRBJ2-3 TRBV11-2 TRBD1 once CASTGQVLDTQYF TGTGCCAGCACCGGACAGGTTTTAGATACGCAGTATTTT
TRBJ2-5 TRBV28 - - CASRGDRLGTQYF TGTGCCAGCAGGGGGGACCGCTTAGGGACCCAGTACTTC
TRBJ2-1 TRBV5-1 TRBD2 - CASSLRGGASGIGGRQFF TGCGCCAGCAGCTTGAGGGGTGGTGCTAGCGGGATAGGGGGCCGGCAGTTCTTC
TRBJ2-1 TRBV7-9 - many CASSLASSGNEQFF TGTGCCAGCAGCTTGGCCTCGTCGGGCAATGAGCAGTTCTTC
TRBJ1-5 TRBV19 - - CASSIRDNQPQHF TGTGCCAGTAGTATAAGGGACAATCAGCCCCAGCATTTT
TRBJ1-2 TRBV4-1 - - CASSLSEGGGIYGYTF TGCGCCAGCAGCCTAAGTGAGGGGGGCGGAATTTATGGCTACACCTTC
TRBJ2-1 TRBV29-1 TRBD2 once CSTLAGSYNEQFF TGCAGCACGCTAGCGGGCTCCTACAATGAGCAGTTCTTC
TRBJ1-4 TRBV2 - - CASSPTTATNEKLFF TGTGCCAGCAGTCCTACGACAGCAACTAATGAAAAACTGTTTTTT
TRBJ2-7 TRBV11-2 TRBD1 - CASSQQGRVSYEQYF TGTGCCAGCAGTCAACAGGGGCGAGTATCCTACGAGCAGTACTTC
TRBJ2-3 TRBV28 - - CASARRGKADTQYF TGTGCCAGCGCCCGAAGGGGTAAAGCAGATACGCAGTATTTT
TRBJ2-5 TRBV30 TRBD2 once CAWSPKVAGGAETQYF TGTGCCTGGAGTCCGAAAGTAGCGGGAGGGGCAGAGACCCAGTACTTC
TRBJ2-1 TRBV7-9 - - CASSLDGGTYNEQFF TGTGCCAGCAGCTTAGATGGCGGGACCTACAATGAGCAGTTCTTC
TRBJ2-1 TRBV7-6 TRBD1 - CASSWRGQGVAEQFF TGTGCCAGCAGCTGGCGTGGACAGGGGGTTGCTGAGCAGTTCTTC
TRBJ2-7 TRBV7-9 - - CASSFGHEQYF TGTGCCAGCAGCTTCGGCCACGAGCAGTACTTC
TRBJ2-3 TRBV2 TRBD1 - CASLQGVWEDTQYF TGTGCCAGCTTACAGGGGGTTTGGGAAGATACGCAGTATTTT
TRBJ1-5 TRBV12-2 - - CASRQPGQGIRSNQPQHF TGTGCAAGTCGCCAACCGGGACAGGGTATTCGTAGCAATCAGCCCCAGCATTTT
TRBJ2-4 TRBV19 - - CASSISRGKNIQYF TGTGCCAGTAGTATATCGCGCGGGAAAAACATTCAGTACTTC
TRBJ2-7 TRBV6-6 TRBD1 few CASRDGTGAYEQYF TGTGCCAGCAGGGACGGGACAGGGGCCTACGAGCAGTACTTC
TRBJ2-7 TRBV27 TRBD2 many CASSLSVAGGGEQYF TGTGCCAGCAGTTTATCTGTAGCGGGAGGTGGCGAGCAGTACTTC
TRBJ2-1 TRBV7-9 - - CASRPIAPGEQFF TGTGCCAGCAGACCGATTGCACCGGGAGAGCAGTTCTTC
TRBJ2-1 TRBV29-1 TRBD2 - CSVVLAGGVGNEQFF TGCAGCGTTGTCCTAGCGGGAGGTGTGGGCAATGAGCAGTTCTTC
TRBJ2-2 TRBV30 - - CAWRAGAANTGELFF TGTGCCTGGAGGGCAGGGGCAGCGAACACCGGGGAGCTGTTTTTT
TRBJ2-7 TRBV30 TRBD2 once CAMGLQNPILQGEQYF TGTGCGATGGGACTACAGAACCCAATACTCCAAGGCGAGCAGTACTTC
TRBJ2-2 TRBV7-2 - - CASSLEGSLPRGRELFF TGTGCCAGCAGCTTAGAGGGTTCTTTACCGCGGGGCCGGGAGCTGTTTTTT
TRBJ1-2 TRBV27 TRBD1 - CASSWDRGYGYTF TGTGCCAGCAGTTGGGACAGGGGTTATGGCTACACCTTC